What follows describes a single T cell receptor beta chain. This CDR3 spans 13 amino acids. Trimming cost V 2 bases and J 7 bases, with 9 bases left between them. Germline CDR1 reads LNHDA; CDR2 reads SQIVND (reference sequence). Across 24 US areas, participants ranged in age from about 18 to 89 years. This entry is derived from a study of blood T cell repertoires in COVID-19. Sequenced by immunoSEQ multiplex PCR; TCRdb stores in-frame clones only, minus some. The sample has about 140,000 clones, 75% to 80% seen once. Source material: PBMCs or T cells enriched from blood (not recorded which). The chain has TRBV19 and TRBJ2-4, with D possibly matching TRBD1 (5 bases). This TCR was recovered from a woman between 50 and 59 years old who had recovered from COVID-19. The CDR3 spells CASSIRGDNIQYF. The CDR3 nucleotides read TGTGCCAGTAGTATAAGGGGTGATAACATTCAGTACTTC.